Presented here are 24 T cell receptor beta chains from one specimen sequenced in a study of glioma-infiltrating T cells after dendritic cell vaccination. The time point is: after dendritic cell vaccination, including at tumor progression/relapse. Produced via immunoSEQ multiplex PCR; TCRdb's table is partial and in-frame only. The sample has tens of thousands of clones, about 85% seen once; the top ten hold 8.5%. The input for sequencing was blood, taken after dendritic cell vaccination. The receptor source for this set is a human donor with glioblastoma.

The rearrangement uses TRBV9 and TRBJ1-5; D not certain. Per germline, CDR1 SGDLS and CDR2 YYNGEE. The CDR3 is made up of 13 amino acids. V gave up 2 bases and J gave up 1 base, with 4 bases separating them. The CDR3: CASSVGSNQPQHF. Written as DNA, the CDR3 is TGTGCCAGCAGCGTCGGGAGCAATCAGCCCCAGCATTTT.

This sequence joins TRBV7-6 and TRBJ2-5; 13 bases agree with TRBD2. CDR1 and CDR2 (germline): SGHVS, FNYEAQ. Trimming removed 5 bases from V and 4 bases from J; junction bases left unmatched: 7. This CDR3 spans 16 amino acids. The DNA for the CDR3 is TGTGCCAGCAGCGGCGGACTAGCGGGAGTCCGAGAGACCCAGTACTTC. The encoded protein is CASSGGLAGVRETQYF.

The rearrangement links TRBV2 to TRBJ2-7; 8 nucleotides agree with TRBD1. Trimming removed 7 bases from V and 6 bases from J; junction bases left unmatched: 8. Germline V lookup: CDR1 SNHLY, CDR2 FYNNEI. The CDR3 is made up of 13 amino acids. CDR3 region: CASKGQGGGEQYF. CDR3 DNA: TGTGCCAGCAAAGGACAGGGAGGCGGCGAGCAGTACTTC.

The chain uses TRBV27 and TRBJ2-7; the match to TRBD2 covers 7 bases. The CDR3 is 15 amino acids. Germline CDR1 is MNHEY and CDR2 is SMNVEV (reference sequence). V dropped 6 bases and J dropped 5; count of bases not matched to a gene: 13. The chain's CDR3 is CASSWKTGGGHEQYF. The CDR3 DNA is TGTGCCAGCAGCTGGAAGACGGGAGGAGGCCACGAGCAGTACTTC.

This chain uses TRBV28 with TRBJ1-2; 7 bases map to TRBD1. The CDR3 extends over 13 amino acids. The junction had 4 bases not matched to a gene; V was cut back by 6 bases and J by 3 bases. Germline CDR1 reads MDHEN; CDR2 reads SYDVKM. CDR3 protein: CASRPGTDYGYTF. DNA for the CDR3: TGTGCCAGCAGACCCGGGACAGACTATGGCTACACCTTC.

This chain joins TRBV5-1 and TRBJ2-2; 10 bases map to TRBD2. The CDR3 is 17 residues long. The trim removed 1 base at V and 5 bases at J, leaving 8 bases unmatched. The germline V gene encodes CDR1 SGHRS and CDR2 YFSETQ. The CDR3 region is CASSLRPSGSGTGELFF. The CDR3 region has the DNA TGCGCCAGCAGCTTGAGACCTAGCGGGAGTGGGACCGGGGAGCTGTTTTTT.

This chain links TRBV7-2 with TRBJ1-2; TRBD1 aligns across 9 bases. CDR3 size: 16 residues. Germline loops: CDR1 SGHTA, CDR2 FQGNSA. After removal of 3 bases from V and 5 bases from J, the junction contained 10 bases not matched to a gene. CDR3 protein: CASSFPPGQGGYGYTF. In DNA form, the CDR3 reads TGTGCCAGCAGCTTTCCACCGGGACAGGGAGGGTATGGCTACACCTTC.

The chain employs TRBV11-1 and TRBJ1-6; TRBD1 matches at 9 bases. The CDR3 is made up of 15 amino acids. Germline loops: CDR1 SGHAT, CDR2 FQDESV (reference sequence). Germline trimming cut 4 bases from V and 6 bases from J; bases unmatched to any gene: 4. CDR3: CASSWGQGSNSPLHF. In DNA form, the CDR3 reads TGTGCCAGCAGCTGGGGACAGGGTTCTAATTCACCCCTCCACTTT.

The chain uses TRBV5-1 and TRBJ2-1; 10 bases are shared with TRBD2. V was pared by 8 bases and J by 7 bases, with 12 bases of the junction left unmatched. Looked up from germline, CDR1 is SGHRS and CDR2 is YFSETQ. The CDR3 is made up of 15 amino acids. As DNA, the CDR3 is TGCGCCAGTGAGGGAAGCGGGAGGGCCTTAAATGAGCAGTTCTTC. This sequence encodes CASEGSGRALNEQFF.

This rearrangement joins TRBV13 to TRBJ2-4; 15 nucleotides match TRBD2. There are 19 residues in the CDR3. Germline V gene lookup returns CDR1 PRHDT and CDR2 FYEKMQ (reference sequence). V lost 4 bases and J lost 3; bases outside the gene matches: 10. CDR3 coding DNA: TGTGCCAGCAGCTCTTGGACTAGCGGGGGGGCTTTAGGCAAAAACATTCAGTACTTC. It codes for CASSSWTSGGALGKNIQYF.

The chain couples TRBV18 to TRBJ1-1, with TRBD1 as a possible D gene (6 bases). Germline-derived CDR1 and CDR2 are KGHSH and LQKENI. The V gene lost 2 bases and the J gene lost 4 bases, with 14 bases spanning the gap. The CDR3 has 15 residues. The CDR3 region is CASSPYAGVGTEAFF. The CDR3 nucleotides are TGTGCCAGCTCACCATATGCAGGGGTGGGCACTGAAGCTTTCTTT.

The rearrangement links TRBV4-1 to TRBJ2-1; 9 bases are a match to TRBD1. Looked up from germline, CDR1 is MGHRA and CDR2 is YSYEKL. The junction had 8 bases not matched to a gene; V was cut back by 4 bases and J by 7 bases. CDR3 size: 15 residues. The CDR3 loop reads CASSPTGGRTNEQFF. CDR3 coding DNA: TGCGCCAGCAGCCCTACAGGGGGCCGAACGAATGAGCAGTTCTTC.

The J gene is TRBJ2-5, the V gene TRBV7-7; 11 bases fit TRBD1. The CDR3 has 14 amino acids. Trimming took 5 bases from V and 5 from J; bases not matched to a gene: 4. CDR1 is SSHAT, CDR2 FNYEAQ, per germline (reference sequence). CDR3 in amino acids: CASSPGTGGETQYF. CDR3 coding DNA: TGTGCCAGCAGCCCAGGGACAGGGGGGGAGACCCAGTACTTC.

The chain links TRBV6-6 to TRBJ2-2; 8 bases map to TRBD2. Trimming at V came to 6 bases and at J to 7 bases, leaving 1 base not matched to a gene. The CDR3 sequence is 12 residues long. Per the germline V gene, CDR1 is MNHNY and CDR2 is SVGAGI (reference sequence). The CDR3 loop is CASSREGGELFF. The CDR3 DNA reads TGTGCCAGCAGCCGGGAGGGCGGGGAGCTGTTTTTT.

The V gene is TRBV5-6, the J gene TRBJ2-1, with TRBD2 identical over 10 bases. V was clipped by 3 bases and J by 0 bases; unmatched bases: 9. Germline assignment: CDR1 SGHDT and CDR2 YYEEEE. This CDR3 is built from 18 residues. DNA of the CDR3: TGTGCCAGCAGCTACTATTCTAGCGGGAGCGCCTCCTACAATGAGCAGTTCTTC. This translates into CASSYYSSGSASYNEQFF.

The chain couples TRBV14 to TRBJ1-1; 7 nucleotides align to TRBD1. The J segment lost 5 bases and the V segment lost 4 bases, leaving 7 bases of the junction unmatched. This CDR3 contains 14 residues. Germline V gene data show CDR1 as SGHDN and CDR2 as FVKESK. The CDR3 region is CASSRQGGGTEAFF. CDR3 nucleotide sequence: TGTGCCAGCAGCCGACAGGGTGGCGGGACTGAAGCTTTCTTT.

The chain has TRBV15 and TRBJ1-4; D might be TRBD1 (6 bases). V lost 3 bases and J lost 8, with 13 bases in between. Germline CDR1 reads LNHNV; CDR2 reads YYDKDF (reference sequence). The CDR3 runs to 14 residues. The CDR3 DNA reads TGTGCCACCAGCAGGGGAGGGGGTCTGGAAAAACTGTTTTTT. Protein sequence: CATSRGGGLEKLFF. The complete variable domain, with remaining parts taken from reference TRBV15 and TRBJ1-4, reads DAMVIQNPRYQVTQFGKPVTLSCSQTLNHNVMYWYQQKSSQAPKLLFHYYDKDFNNEADTPDNFQSRRPNTSFCFLDIRSPGLGDTAMYLCATSRGGGLEKLFFGSGTQLSVL.

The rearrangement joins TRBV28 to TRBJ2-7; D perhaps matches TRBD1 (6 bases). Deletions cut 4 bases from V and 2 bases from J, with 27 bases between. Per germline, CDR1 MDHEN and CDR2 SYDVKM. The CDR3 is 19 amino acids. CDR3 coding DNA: TGTGCCAGCAGTTCCGTATGGAGTCCCCGGGACACCAAACCCTACGAGCAGTACTTC. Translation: CASSSVWSPRDTKPYEQYF.

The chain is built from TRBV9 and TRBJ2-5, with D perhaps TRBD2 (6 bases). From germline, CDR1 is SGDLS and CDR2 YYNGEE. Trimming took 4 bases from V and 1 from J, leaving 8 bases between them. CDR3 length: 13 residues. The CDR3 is CASSPGGQETQYF. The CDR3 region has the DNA TGTGCCAGCAGCCCCGGGGGCCAAGAGACCCAGTACTTC.

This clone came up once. CDR3 nucleotides: TGCGCCAGCAGCCGAACAGGGGGCGCTTCCCACGAGCAGTACTTC. This gives the protein CASSRTGGASHEQYF. J is TRBJ2-5 and V is TRBV4-1; TRBD1 matches 9 bases. The closer fit of TRBJ2-7 to the DNA end suggests the J call may be wrong. CDR3 length: 15 amino acids. Germline loops: CDR1 MGHRA, CDR2 YSYEKL.

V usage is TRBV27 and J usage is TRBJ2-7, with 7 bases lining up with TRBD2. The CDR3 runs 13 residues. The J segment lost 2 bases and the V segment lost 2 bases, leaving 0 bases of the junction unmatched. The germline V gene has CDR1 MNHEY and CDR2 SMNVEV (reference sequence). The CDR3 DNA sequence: TGTGCCAGCAGTTTACGGGGGGCCTACGAGCAGTACTTC. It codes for CASSLRGAYEQYF.

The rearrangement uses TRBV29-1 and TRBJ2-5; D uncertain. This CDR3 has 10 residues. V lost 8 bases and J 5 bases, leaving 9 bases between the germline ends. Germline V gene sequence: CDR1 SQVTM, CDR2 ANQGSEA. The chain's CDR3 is CSPMLETQYF. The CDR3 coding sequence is TGCAGCCCTATGTTGGAGACCCAGTACTTC.

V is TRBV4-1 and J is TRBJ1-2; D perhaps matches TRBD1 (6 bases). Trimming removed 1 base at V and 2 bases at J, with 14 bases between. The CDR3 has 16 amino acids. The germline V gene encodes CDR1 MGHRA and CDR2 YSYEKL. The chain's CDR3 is CASSQADSSKNYGYTF. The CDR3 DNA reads TGCGCCAGCAGCCAAGCGGACAGCTCCAAAAACTATGGCTACACCTTC.

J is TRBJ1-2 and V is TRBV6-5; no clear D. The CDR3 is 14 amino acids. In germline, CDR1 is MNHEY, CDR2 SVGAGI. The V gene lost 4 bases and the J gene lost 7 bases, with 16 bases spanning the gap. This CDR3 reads CASSFEGGSVGYTF. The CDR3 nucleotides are TGTGCCAGCAGTTTTGAGGGTGGGTCGGTTGGCTACACCTTC.